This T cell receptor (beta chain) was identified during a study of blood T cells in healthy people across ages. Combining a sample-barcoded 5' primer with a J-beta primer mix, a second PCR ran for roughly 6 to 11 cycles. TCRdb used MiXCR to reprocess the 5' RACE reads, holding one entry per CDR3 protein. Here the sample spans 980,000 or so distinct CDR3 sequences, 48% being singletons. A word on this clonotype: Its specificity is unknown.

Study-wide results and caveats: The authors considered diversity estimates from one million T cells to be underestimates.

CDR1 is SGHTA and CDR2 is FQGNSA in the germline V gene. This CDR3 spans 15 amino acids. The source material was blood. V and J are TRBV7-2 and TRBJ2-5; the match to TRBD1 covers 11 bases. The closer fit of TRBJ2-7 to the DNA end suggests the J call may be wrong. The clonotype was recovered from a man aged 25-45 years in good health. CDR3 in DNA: TGTGCCAGTTTAAAAGGACAGGGGGCCTGGTACGAGCAGTACTTC. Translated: CASLKGQGAWYEQYF.